This TCR beta chain was captured in a study of human T cells and chemical hapten exposure (dated by TCRdb to the early 2020s). In the study overall: For sensitization, 2% DPC in acetone was applied to a 2 cm by 2 cm area of upper inner arm skin. Throughout the study period of roughly 24 weeks, patients also received therapeutic DPC doses to the scalp every week. Patch testing was done on the upper back using Finn chambers containing 0.01% DPC, and results were scored after 6 days according to International Contact Dermatitis Research Group standards. Most of the patients in the cohort were female, and the cohort covered alopecia areata with under or over 50% scalp involvement, alopecia totalis and alopecia universalis. Libraries were pooled for sequencing, and per-sample TCR yields varied mainly because of small differences in library volumes within the pool. Peripheral blood TCR repertoire changes were tracked in vivo in alopecia patients during primary and secondary sensitization to the hapten diphenylcyclopropenone (DPC). Blood samples were taken from patients before sensitization (week 0) and at 2, 6 and about 24 weeks after DPC sensitization. Roughly 30 alopecia patients provided blood for TCR sequencing at one to four time points (pre-sensitization, 2, 6 and 24 weeks).

According to the germline V gene, CDR1 reads MNHEY and CDR2 reads SVGAGI. Trimmed from V: 4 bases; trimmed from J: 1 base; junction bases lacking a gene match: 3. Its CDR3 holds 15 amino acids, cysteine through phenylalanine. Of the read, only the CDR3 DNA is kept; its 45 bases are in frame from base 1. The library was made by RACE. Sequencing instrument: NextSeq 500. During library preparation, unique molecular identifiers were attached to individual cDNA molecules so that TCRs could be counted quantitatively and reproducibly. For every blood RNA sample, sequencing covered both the TCR alpha and TCR beta chains. On the authors' methods: Samples had a median of about 90,000 TCRs, with a range from roughly 20,000 to 690,600. The Decombinator software suite was used to annotate the V, J and CDR3 of the TCR reads. For PS versus PT1 abundance plots, all samples were subsampled to the same number of TCRs (28,000). TCRs were defined as expanded if absent before sensitization and observed at least eight times at the 2-week time point. TCRdb handled the public reads itself, with Q25 trimming in fastp and clone calling in MiXCR, and kept productive beta chains. Duplicate CDR3 protein sequences are folded into a single record with the most common DNA and genes. What appears here as the V and J calls and clone size reflects TCRdb's work, not the paper's. A total of some 170,000 distinct CDR3 sequences appear in this sample, roughly a quarter of them only once. Of the sample, roughly 2% is held by the ten largest clones.

The time point label, as the study defines it: patch test 3, about 24 weeks after DPC sensitization. What this sample's treatment or condition label stands for: therapeutic diphenylcyclopropenone sensitization with weekly scalp DPC. At each patch-test visit, blood was drawn before the patch test was applied. To be eligible, patients had to be aged 18 to 70, diagnosed with alopecia and judged suitable for DPC therapy, while pregnant patients were excluded. Total RNA was isolated from unfractionated whole blood collected in Tempus Blood RNA tubes. This clonotype was counted only a few times. Its specific antigen is unknown. Per-base qualities were not stored, and no clone one base away is much larger. Summary of the overall study and its limitations: Compared with pre-sensitization or healthy control sets, expanded TCRs formed significantly more large CDR3 similarity clusters, which is consistent with antigen-driven responses. Because all patients had alopecia, a presumed autoimmune disease, the immune response of the patients might differ from that of healthy individuals. After repeated subsampling, the strength of the expansion versus patch-test correlation and the threshold at which it became significant changed. The number of TCRs above 1 in 1000 frequency did not change with DPC sensitization; there was no evidence of global repertoire structure alterations. The number of PT1 expanded TCRs positively correlated with patch test score, significant at thresholds 8, 16 and 32 but not 4.

Sequenced here: whole blood, sampled in connection with sensitization to the hapten diphenylcyclopropenone (DPC). The sequence joins TRBV6-5 to TRBJ2-1; TRBD1 lines up with 8 middle nucleotides. The TCR was taken from a woman between 18 and 29 years old with alopecia areata. Some clones in this sample may be carry-over from other donors' samples. CDR3 sequence: CASSLRDRSYNEQFF. DNA sequence: TGTGCCAGCAGTTTACGGGACAGGTCCTACAATGAGCAGTTCTTC.